A single T cell receptor (beta chain) is shown here with its context. The antigen is not known. PCR used 60 Vbeta primers and 13 Jbeta primers. The protocol was immunoSEQ multiplex PCR, while the TCRdb copy is restricted to in-frame clones and leaves out a portion. The table has roughly 130,000 clones, about 80% seen once; the top ten hold approximately 5%. This entry is derived from a study of cytomegalovirus exposure and HLA in healthy donors. Study outcomes and limitations: Further analysis was carried out later, and it showed several of the most significant clusters appearing linked to common viral pathogens.

Material: PBMCs. This TCR was recovered from a man between 25 and 39 years old in good health and CMV-seronegative.

DNA of the CDR3: TGCGCCAGCAGCTTACAGGGCGTCGCCGGGGAGCTGTTTTTT. Protein sequence: CASSLQGVAGELFF. The chain recombines TRBV5-1 with TRBJ2-2, with D maybe TRBD1 (6 bases). Germline loops: CDR1 SGHRS, CDR2 YFSETQ. V dropped 2 bases and J dropped 6 bases, with 11 bases sitting between them. The CDR3 totals 14 residues.